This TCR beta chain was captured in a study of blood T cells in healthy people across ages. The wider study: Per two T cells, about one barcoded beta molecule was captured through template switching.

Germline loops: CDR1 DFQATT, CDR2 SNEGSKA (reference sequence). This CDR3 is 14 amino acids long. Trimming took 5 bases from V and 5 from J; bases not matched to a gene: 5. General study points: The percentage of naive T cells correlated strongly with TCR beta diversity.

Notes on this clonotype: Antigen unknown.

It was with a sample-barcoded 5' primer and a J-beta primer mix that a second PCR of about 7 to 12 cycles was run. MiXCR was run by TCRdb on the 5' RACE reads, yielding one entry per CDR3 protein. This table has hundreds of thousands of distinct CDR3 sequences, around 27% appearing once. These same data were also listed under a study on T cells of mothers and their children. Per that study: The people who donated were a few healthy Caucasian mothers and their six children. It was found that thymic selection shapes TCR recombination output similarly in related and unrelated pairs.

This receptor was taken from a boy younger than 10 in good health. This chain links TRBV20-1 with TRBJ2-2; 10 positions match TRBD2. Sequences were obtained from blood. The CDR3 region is CSARTSGLTGELFF. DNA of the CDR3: TGCAGTGCTCGGACTAGCGGATTGACCGGGGAGCTGTTTTTT.